A selection of T cell receptor beta chains follows, all from one sample in a study of long-term antiretroviral therapy in people with HIV. Here immunoSEQ multiplex PCR was the method, and the copy in TCRdb shows in-frame clones only, minus some. Among approximately 28,000 clones, about 95% were seen once, and the ten largest hold 7% to 8.5%. The input for sequencing was unsorted PBMCs, taken 5.3 years after starting antiretroviral therapy. The receptors were sampled from a young man with HIV. The CDR3 runs from the conserved cysteine through the conserved F or W. Fields, in order: V gene, D gene, J gene, clone size, CDR3 DNA, CDR3 protein. The D gene is left open where the match is weak. A row's size may be missing; if present it is once, few, many or a size class.

V: TRBV10-3
D: NA
J: TRBJ1-1
size: NA
DNA: TGTGCCATCAGTGATGAGGTACAGGACACTGAAGCTTTCTTT
CDR3: CAISDEVQDTEAFF

V: TRBV5-4
D: NA
J: TRBJ1-1
size: NA
DNA: TGTGCCAGCAGCTTGGCCGTGACGGCGAACACTGAAGCTTTCTTT
CDR3: CASSLAVTANTEAFF

V: TRBV5-5
D: NA
J: TRBJ1-1
size: NA
DNA: TGTGCCAGCAGCTTGGTGGTAGGATCTGAAGCTTTCTTT
CDR3: CASSLVVGSEAFF

V: TRBV5-6
D: NA
J: TRBJ2-3
size: NA
DNA: TGTGCCAGCAGCAAGGGCGATACGCAGTATTTT
CDR3: CASSKGDTQYF

V: TRBV27
D: NA
J: TRBJ2-3
size: NA
DNA: TGTGCCAGCAGTTTAGGGGCTAGCATCACAGATACGCAGTATTTT
CDR3: CASSLGASITDTQYF

V: TRBV6-1
D: NA
J: TRBJ1-1
size: NA
DNA: TGTGCCAGCAGACGGCTGAACACTGAAGCTTTCTTT
CDR3: CASRRLNTEAFF

V: TRBV11-3
D: NA
J: TRBJ1-6
size: NA
DNA: TGTGCCAGCAGGGAACCTCAGAGATCACCCCTCCACTTT
CDR3: CASREPQRSPLHF

V: TRBV30
D: TRBD2
J: TRBJ2-1
size: NA
DNA: TGTGCCTGGAGTTCCGGGACTAGCGGAAGCTCCTACAATGAGCAGTTCTTC
CDR3: CAWSSGTSGSSYNEQFF

V: TRBV5-1
D: NA
J: TRBJ1-2
size: NA
DNA: TGCGCCAGCAGCCCCGGACAGACGAGTAACTATGGCTACACCTTC
CDR3: CASSPGQTSNYGYTF

V: TRBV6-5
D: NA
J: TRBJ1-5
size: NA
DNA: TGTGCCAGCAGTTACTCACTCTATCAGCCCCAGCATTTT
CDR3: CASSYSLYQPQHF

V: TRBV5-6
D: TRBD2
J: TRBJ2-7
size: NA
DNA: TGTGCCAGCACCTGGGGGACTAGCCAATGGGAGCAGTACTTC
CDR3: CASTWGTSQWEQYF

V: TRBV5-1
D: NA
J: TRBJ2-5
size: NA
DNA: TGCGCCAGCAGCTTGACTCCAGGGAACCAAGAGACCCAGTACTTC
CDR3: CASSLTPGNQETQYF

V: TRBV7-9
D: NA
J: TRBJ2-1
size: NA
DNA: TGTGCCAGCAGCACGGGACTGGCCGAGGACATCAATGAGCAGTTCTTC
CDR3: CASSTGLAEDINEQFF

V: TRBV11-1
D: NA
J: TRBJ2-7
size: NA
DNA: TGTGCCAGCAGCTTGGGAACAGCCTCCTACGAGCAGTACTTC
CDR3: CASSLGTASYEQYF

V: TRBV4-1
D: TRBD2
J: TRBJ2-1
size: NA
DNA: TGCGCCAGCAGCCACACCTTGGCCAAGCGGGAGGTCCCCAATGAGCAGTTCTTC
CDR3: CASSHTLAKREVPNEQFF

V: TRBV15
D: NA
J: TRBJ2-5
size: NA
DNA: TGTGCCACCAGCAGAGATCGGGGGAAGGAGACCCAGTACTTC
CDR3: CATSRDRGKETQYF

V: TRBV7-9
D: NA
J: TRBJ2-1
size: NA
DNA: TGTGCCAGCAGCTTGGGCCAGGGGTACAATGAGCAGTTCTTC
CDR3: CASSLGQGYNEQFF

V: TRBV11-2
D: NA
J: TRBJ2-4
size: NA
DNA: TGTGCCAGCAGCCTAGGAGGGGGGAACATTCAGTACTTC
CDR3: CASSLGGGNIQYF

V: TRBV15
D: TRBD2
J: TRBJ2-2
size: NA
DNA: TGTGCCACCAGCATCGGACTAGCGGGAGTTGAGCTGTTTTTT
CDR3: CATSIGLAGVELFF

V: TRBV5-6
D: TRBD2
J: TRBJ2-7
size: NA
DNA: TGTGCCAGCAGCTGGGGGACTAGCGGGCCATCCTACGAGCAGTACTTC
CDR3: CASSWGTSGPSYEQYF

V: TRBV5-1
D: TRBD1
J: TRBJ1-4
size: NA
DNA: TGCGCCAGCAGCGCGGGACAGGGACAGGAAAAACTGTTTTTT
CDR3: CASSAGQGQEKLFF

V: TRBV10-3
D: NA
J: TRBJ2-5
size: NA
DNA: TGTGCCATCAGTGAGCCCAAGGACAGCGTCCAAGAGACCCAGTACTTC
CDR3: CAISEPKDSVQETQYF

V: TRBV29-1
D: NA
J: TRBJ2-2
size: NA
DNA: TGCAGCGGACGACAGGCCAACACCGGGGAGCTGTTTTTT
CDR3: CSGRQANTGELFF

V: TRBV7-2
D: NA
J: TRBJ1-4
size: NA
DNA: TGTGCCAGCAGCTTAGTTTTGCAGGGTAATGAAAAACTGTTTTTT
CDR3: CASSLVLQGNEKLFF

V: TRBV7-9
D: NA
J: TRBJ2-1
size: once
DNA: TGTGCCAGCAGCTTAGCGGGAGGCCTCAATGAGCAGTTCTTC
CDR3: CASSLAGGLNEQFF

V: TRBV7-2
D: TRBD1
J: TRBJ1-1
size: NA
DNA: TGTGCCAGCAGCTTAGATCCTTCCTACAGGGGGATCGGGACTGAAGCTTTCTTT
CDR3: CASSLDPSYRGIGTEAFF

V: TRBV5-3
D: NA
J: TRBJ1-1
size: NA
DNA: TGTGCCAGAAGCTTGGGGCAGGGTCGGACTGAAGCTTTCTTT
CDR3: CARSLGQGRTEAFF

V: TRBV4-3
D: NA
J: TRBJ2-7
size: NA
DNA: TGCGCCAGCAGCCTAAGTGGGGGGCAGGGAGAGTTCTTCGAGCAGTACTTC
CDR3: CASSLSGGQGEFFEQYF

V: TRBV10-3
D: NA
J: TRBJ2-1
size: NA
DNA: TGTGCCATCAGTGAGGCAGATACCTACAATGAGCAGTTCTTC
CDR3: CAISEADTYNEQFF

V: TRBV5-4
D: TRBD1
J: TRBJ1-1
size: NA
DNA: TGTGCCAGCAGCCGTTTCGGGACAGGGGGCAAAGCTTTCTTT
CDR3: CASSRFGTGGKAFF

V: TRBV15
D: TRBD1
J: TRBJ1-1
size: NA
DNA: TGTGCCACCAGCAGCGGAGACAGGGGAGAAGCTTTCTTT
CDR3: CATSSGDRGEAFF

V: TRBV2
D: TRBD1
J: TRBJ1-2
size: NA
DNA: TGTGCCAGGGACAGGGAGAGGAACTATGGCTACACCTTC
CDR3: CARDRERNYGYTF

V: TRBV10-2
D: NA
J: TRBJ2-1
size: once
DNA: TGCGCCAGCAGTGAGACCCTGGTCAATGAGCAGTTCTTC
CDR3: CASSETLVNEQFF

V: TRBV7-3
D: TRBD1
J: TRBJ2-2
size: NA
DNA: TGTGCCAGCAGCCCCTGGACAGGGGAACCCGGGGAGCTGTTTTTT
CDR3: CASSPWTGEPGELFF

V: TRBV6-5
D: NA
J: TRBJ2-2
size: NA
DNA: TGTGCCAGCAGTTACCGGGGGGAGCTGTTTTTT
CDR3: CASSYRGELFF

V: TRBV2
D: TRBD1
J: TRBJ1-1
size: NA
DNA: TGTGCCAGCGGGACAGGGCTCGAAATACCTGAAGCTTTCTTT
CDR3: CASGTGLEIPEAFF

V: TRBV19
D: TRBD2
J: TRBJ2-3
size: NA
DNA: TGTGCCAGTAGTATAGTAGGTAGCGGGAGGCGAGATACGCAGTATTTT
CDR3: CASSIVGSGRRDTQYF

V: TRBV7-8
D: TRBD2
J: TRBJ2-7
size: NA
DNA: TGTGCCAGCAGCTTAGCGGGGACTAGCGGGAACTACGAGCAGTACTTC
CDR3: CASSLAGTSGNYEQYF

V: TRBV5-6
D: NA
J: TRBJ2-7
size: once
DNA: TGTGCCAGCAGCTTGATATACAGGGATCCCTACGAGCAGTACTTC
CDR3: CASSLIYRDPYEQYF

V: TRBV4-1
D: NA
J: TRBJ1-4
size: NA
DNA: TGCGCCAGCAGCCAAGGACAGCTCTATGAAAAACTGTTTTTT
CDR3: CASSQGQLYEKLFF

V: TRBV6-1
D: TRBD2
J: TRBJ2-7
size: NA
DNA: TGTGCCAGCAGTGAAGCCACTAGCGGGGGCCACGAGCAGTACTTC
CDR3: CASSEATSGGHEQYF

V: TRBV6-6
D: NA
J: TRBJ2-7
size: once
DNA: TGTGCCAGCAGTTCCTATTACGAGCAGTACTTC
CDR3: CASSSYYEQYF

V: TRBV6-5
D: NA
J: TRBJ2-3
size: NA
DNA: TGTGCCACCCTTTTGAGAGGTACAGATACGCAGTATTTT
CDR3: CATLLRGTDTQYF

V: TRBV5-5
D: TRBD1
J: TRBJ1-4
size: NA
DNA: TGTGCCAGCAGCTTGGAGGGGGCAGCTAATGAAAAACTGTTTTTT
CDR3: CASSLEGAANEKLFF

V: TRBV7-2
D: TRBD2
J: TRBJ2-2
size: NA
DNA: TGTGCCAGCAGCTTAGAGTTAAGGCTAGCGGGATCTACCGGGGAGCTGTTTTTT
CDR3: CASSLELRLAGSTGELFF

V: TRBV4-1
D: TRBD1
J: TRBJ2-7
size: NA
DNA: TGCGCCAGCAGCCAGGGTCAGGGGGCGGAGTACGAGCAGTACTTC
CDR3: CASSQGQGAEYEQYF

V: TRBV5-5
D: NA
J: TRBJ2-7
size: NA
DNA: TGTGCCAGCAGCTTACCCATCGTCTACGAGCAGTACTTC
CDR3: CASSLPIVYEQYF

V: TRBV29-1
D: TRBD1
J: TRBJ2-1
size: NA
DNA: TGCAGCGTTGAAGCGACGGACAGGAGCTCCTACAATGAGCAGTTCTTC
CDR3: CSVEATDRSSYNEQFF

V: TRBV19
D: NA
J: TRBJ1-2
size: NA
DNA: TGTGCCACCCGGCGGACCGATTATGGCTACACCTTC
CDR3: CATRRTDYGYTF

V: TRBV11-2
D: NA
J: TRBJ2-3
size: NA
DNA: TGTGCCAGCAGCTTATGGTCCCAAGGGTTCTTGGATACGCAGTATTTT
CDR3: CASSLWSQGFLDTQYF

V: TRBV4-3
D: TRBD1
J: TRBJ2-5
size: NA
DNA: TGCGCCAGCAGCCAAGGGGACAGCTTACAAGAGACCCAGTACTTC
CDR3: CASSQGDSLQETQYF